Listed below are T cell receptor beta chains from one sample, sequenced in a study of blood T cell repertoires in COVID-19. Profiling relied on immunoSEQ multiplex PCR, and the TCRdb table lists in-frame clones only, not all of them. The repertoire holds 70,000 to 85,000 clones, with around 80% as singletons. The sequenced material came from peripheral blood. The source of these receptors is a man in his 60s with acute or convalescent COVID-19. CDR3s include the opening cysteine and the closing phenylalanine or tryptophan. The D gene is left open where the match is weak. Expanded clones are given a class, and other clones once, few, many or no size at all.

>TRBJ2-7|TRBV19|once|TRBD1
TGTGCCAGTAGCGTTCTAGGGGGCGTACGGGAGCAGTACTTC
CASSVLGGVREQYF
>TRBJ2-5|TRBV7-2|-|-
TGTGCCAGCAGCTCGGAAGAGACCCAGTACTTC
CASSSEETQYF
>TRBJ1-5|TRBV2|-|TRBD1
TGTGCCAGGGGACAGGGGCAGAATCAGCCCCAGCATTTT
CARGQGQNQPQHF
>TRBJ2-2|TRBV11-2|-|TRBD2
TGTGCCAGCAGCACCGGCCTGGTAGCGGGAGGGAAGGGGGAGCTGTTTTTT
CASSTGLVAGGKGELFF
>TRBJ1-1|TRBV5-1|once|-
TGCGCCAGCACTCGGGTAGGGGCCCAGGGGACTGAAGCTTTCTTT
CASTRVGAQGTEAFF
>TRBJ2-3|TRBV3-1/TRBV3-2|-|TRBD2
TGTGCCAGCAGCCAAAAGCTAGCGGGAGTCACTGGGGGCACAGATACGCAGTATTTT
CASSQKLAGVTGGTDTQYF
>TRBJ1-2|TRBV6-6|-|-
TGTGCCAGCAGTTTTGTCTCCGGGACTCTCAACTATGGCTACACCTTC
CASSFVSGTLNYGYTF
>TRBJ1-2|TRBV7-9|-|TRBD1
TGTGCCAGCAGCCCCGGACAGGGACCTTATGGCTACACCTTC
CASSPGQGPYGYTF
>TRBJ2-7|TRBV18|medium-sized|TRBD1
TGTGCCAGCTCACGAGCGACAGGGCACTACGAGCAGTACTTC
CASSRATGHYEQYF
>TRBJ2-3|TRBV30|-|-
TGTGCCTGGAGTGTATGGGGCCTCAATCTAGGTGCAGATACGCAGTATTTT
CAWSVWGLNLGADTQYF
>TRBJ2-7|TRBV28|-|TRBD2
TGTGCCAGCAGTTTGGGTACTAGCGACTCCTACGAGCAGTACTTC
CASSLGTSDSYEQYF
>TRBJ1-3|TRBV11-2|-|-
TGTGCCAGCAGCCCACAGGTTCGCTCTGGAAACACCATATATTTT
CASSPQVRSGNTIYF
>TRBJ2-7|TRBV3-1/TRBV3-2|-|-
TGTGCCAGCAGCCACCTTAGGACAGCAGAACCCTACGAGCAGTACTTC
CASSHLRTAEPYEQYF
>TRBJ1-1|TRBV5-1|many|-
TGCGCCAGCAGCTTGTCCGGGACAACTGAAGCTTTCTTT
CASSLSGTTEAFF
>TRBJ1-1|TRBV29-1|-|TRBD1
TGCAGCGTTGTCCGACAGGGCGGCACTGAAGCTTTCTTT
CSVVRQGGTEAFF
>TRBJ2-7|TRBV7-8|-|TRBD2
TGTGCCTCCGGGGGGGACTTGGGGTCCTACGAGCAGTACTTC
CASGGDLGSYEQYF
>TRBJ1-1|TRBV28|-|TRBD1
TGTGCCAGCACGACAGGGCCCTCTGAAGCTTTCTTT
CASTTGPSEAFF
>TRBJ1-2|TRBV29-1|-|TRBD1
TGCAGCGCCAAAACCGACAGGGGAAACTATGGCTACACCTTC
CSAKTDRGNYGYTF
>TRBJ2-7|TRBV19|-|TRBD1
TGTGCCAGTAGTAATCCGGGACAGGGGCTCTACGAGCAGTACTTC
CASSNPGQGLYEQYF
>TRBJ2-5|TRBV10-2|-|-
TGCGCCAGCAGAGGACGGCGAGGGGAGACCCAGTACTTC
CASRGRRGETQYF
>TRBJ1-1|TRBV1|-|-
TGCACCAGCAGCCGAGGAGGGGTGGCCACTGAAGCTTTCTTT
CTSSRGGVATEAFF
>TRBJ2-5|TRBV2|-|TRBD2
TGTGCCAGCAGTGATCCGGGACTGGGAGGGGAGACCCAGTACTTC
CASSDPGLGGETQYF
>TRBJ1-2|TRBV9|-|-
TGTGCCAGCAGCGTAGACCCACCAAGGGGACTCTATGGCTACACCTTC
CASSVDPPRGLYGYTF
>TRBJ2-7|TRBV18|few|-
TGTGCCAGCTCAGAGGGTCCCTACGAGCAGTACTTC
CASSEGPYEQYF
>TRBJ2-5|TRBV2|-|TRBD2
TGTGCCAGCAGGAGACTAGCCGGAGAGACCCAGTACTTC
CASRRLAGETQYF
>TRBJ2-5|TRBV6-6|-|TRBD2
TGTGCCAGCTGTGAGCGGGAGAAAGAGACCCAGTACTTC
CASCEREKETQYF
>TRBJ2-1|TRBV20-1|-|TRBD2
TGCAGTGCTAGTCAGCCTAGCGGGATAGGATCGGCGAATGGGCAGTTCTTC
CSASQPSGIGSANGQFF